This T cell receptor (beta chain) derives from a study of response to subunit inactivated influenza vaccine. Via MiXCR, TCRdb re-called the RT-PCR reads, giving one row per CDR3 protein. In the table there are approximately 160,000 distinct CDR3 sequences, about 10% of which are singletons. Study-wide results and caveats: Authors suggested seasonal influenza vaccinations each recruit few new T cells.

This clonotype was seen repeatedly, ten times or more. Antigen unknown. The starting material was CD8+ T cells sorted from PBMCs, obtained roughly 24 months after vaccination. The sequence derives from a man between 50 and 70 years old who received an inactivated influenza vaccine.

This CDR3 is CASSVGERVDQETQYF. CDR3 DNA: TGTGCCAGCAGCGTAGGGGAGCGGGTAGACCAAGAGACCCAGTACTTC. The chain combines TRBV9 with TRBJ2-5, with D perhaps matching TRBD2 (6 bases). Trimming shortened V by 0 bases and J by 0 bases, and 12 bases separated the two germline ends. The CDR3 totals 16 residues. Looked up from germline, CDR1 is SGDLS and CDR2 is YYNGEE.